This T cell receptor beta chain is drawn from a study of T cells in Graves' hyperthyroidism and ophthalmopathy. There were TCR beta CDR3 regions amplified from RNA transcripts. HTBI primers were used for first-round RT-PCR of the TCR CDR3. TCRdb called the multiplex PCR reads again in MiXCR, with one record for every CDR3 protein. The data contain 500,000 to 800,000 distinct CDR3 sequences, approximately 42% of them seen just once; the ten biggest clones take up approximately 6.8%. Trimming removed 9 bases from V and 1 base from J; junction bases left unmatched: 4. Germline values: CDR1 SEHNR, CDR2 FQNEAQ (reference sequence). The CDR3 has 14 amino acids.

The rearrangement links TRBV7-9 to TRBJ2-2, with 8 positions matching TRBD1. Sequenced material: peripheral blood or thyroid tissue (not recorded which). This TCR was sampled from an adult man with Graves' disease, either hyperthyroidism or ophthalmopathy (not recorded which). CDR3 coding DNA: TGTGCCAGGCCGGGACAGGAGAACACCGGGGAGCTGTTTTTT. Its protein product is CARPGQENTGELFF.